The present T cell receptor beta chain was sequenced within a study of cytomegalovirus exposure and HLA in healthy donors. Profiling relied on immunoSEQ multiplex PCR, and the TCRdb table lists in-frame clones only, not all of them. The data contain 200,000 or so clones, approximately 80% of them singletons. Sequenced input: PBMCs. The clonotype comes from a man between 18 and 29 years old in good health and CMV-seropositive.

CDR3 coding DNA: TGTGCCAGCAGCGTAGGTCAGGAGGGCAATGAGCAGTTCTTC. Its translation: CASSVGQEGNEQFF. This rearrangement joins TRBV9 to TRBJ2-1; maybe TRBD2 (6 bases). This CDR3 has 14 residues. Trimming pared 0 bases from V and 6 bases from J, leaving 10 bases between. The germline V gene has CDR1 SGDLS and CDR2 YYNGEE.